This TCR beta chain was identified in a study of blood T cell repertoires in COVID-19. Across the study: The study drew acute and convalescent COVID-19 samples from the United States, Italy and Spain. Sources were T cells, B-cell-depleted T cells, or PBMCs; the material itself was cDNA or gDNA.

Authors' data handling: Estimates of nucleated cell counts were drawn from the amplification of reference gene primers. Generated by immunoSEQ multiplex PCR, the TCRdb table keeps only in-frame clones and is missing some. The DNA was the basis for D and trimming; V, J and clone size are from that table. The sample comprises 65,000 to 80,000 clones, roughly 85% of which are singletons, and 1.5% to 2% rests with the top ten. Trimming stripped 1 base from V and 7 bases from J, with 5 bases between. This CDR3 is built from 12 residues. Per the germline V gene, CDR1 is LNHDA and CDR2 is SQIVND (reference sequence).

This sequence was found in a man younger than 40 with acute or convalescent COVID-19. The chain has TRBV19 and TRBJ2-1, with D uncertain. Material for sequencing was peripheral blood. CDR3 amino acids: CASSIAENEQFF. Written as DNA, the CDR3 is TGTGCCAGTAGTATAGCAGAAAATGAGCAGTTCTTC.